This T cell receptor (beta chain) was documented in a study of T cell changes during pregnancy in multiple sclerosis. This CDR3 comprises 16 residues. V dropped 4 bases and J dropped 6; count of bases not matched to a gene: 13. Per the germline V gene, CDR1 is SEHNR and CDR2 is FQNEAQ (reference sequence). The data were produced by immunoSEQ multiplex PCR, yet TCRdb's version contains in-frame clones alone and is incomplete. The table records roughly 40,000 clones, 92% of them present only once. This sequence originates from a female donor with multiple sclerosis, enrolled in a pregnancy study. The sample here was CD4+ T cells from peripheral blood mononuclear cells, taken before pregnancy. The chain uses TRBV7-9 and TRBJ2-7; 9 nucleotides match TRBD1. The CDR3 spells CASSSYGGTGRTEQYF. The CDR3 nucleotides read TGTGCCAGCAGCTCTTATGGGGGGACAGGGAGAACCGAGCAGTACTTC. Filled out from reference TRBV7-9 and TRBJ2-7, the complete variable domain reads DTGVSQNPRHKITKRGQNVTFRCDPISEHNRLYWYRQTLGQGPEFLTYFQNEAQLEKSRLLSDRFSAERPKGSFSTLEIQRTEQGDSAMYLCASSSYGGTGRTEQYFGPGTRLTVT.